This paragraph covers one T cell receptor beta chain sequence. The record originates from a study of OX40 agonist ivuxolimab in advanced cancers. Clones were read by immunoSEQ multiplex PCR, and TCRdb kept only the in-frame ones, dropping some. Found here are more than 30,000 clones, about 87% of them singletons; the top ten hold less than 5%. Trimming cost V 4 bases and J 2 bases; bases outside gene matches: 6. Per germline, CDR1 SGHKS and CDR2 YYEKEE (reference sequence). The CDR3 sequence is 16 residues long. This TCR derives from an adult with an advanced solid tumor such as melanoma, head and neck, liver or kidney cancer. Source: CD4+ or CD8+ T cells sorted from blood, taken in a trial of the OX40 agonist ivuxolimab. The chain recombines TRBV5-5 with TRBJ2-2; 9 nucleotides align to TRBD2. CDR3 protein: CASSPRGGANTGELFF. The CDR3 nucleotides are TGTGCCAGCAGCCCACGCGGGGGGGCCAACACCGGGGAGCTGTTTTTT.